The 25 T cell receptor beta chains below were found in one sample sequenced in a study of beta chain features in type 1 diabetes. Reverse transcribing all isolated RNA meant expressed TCRB transcripts were sequenced. Using immunoSEQ multiplex PCR, the repertoire was profiled, and TCRdb retains in-frame clones only, with some absent. The sample contains hundreds of thousands of clones, about 12% of which appear only once. Sequencing input: naive CD4+ T cells from blood. Receptors originate from a man younger than 30 in good health.

This clone was recorded a few times. The chain recombines TRBV5-4 with TRBJ2-7, with TRBD2 matching over 10 bases. V shed 5 bases and J 0 bases; nucleotides not matched to a gene: 5. Germline V gene lookup returns CDR1 SGHNT and CDR2 YYREEE (reference sequence). The CDR3 is 15 amino acids. In DNA, the CDR3 is TGTGCCAGCAGGGGGGGACTAGCGCACTCCTACGAGCAGTACTTC. Encoded protein: CASRGGLAHSYEQYF.

Only a few counts were recorded for this clone. V is TRBV30 and J is TRBJ2-7; 9 bases agree with TRBD1. V lost 3 bases and J lost 2; bases outside the gene matches: 8. Per the germline V gene, CDR1 is GTSNPN and CDR2 is SVGIG (reference sequence). The CDR3 is 15 residues long. The CDR3 region has the DNA TGTGCCTGGAGCGCTGACAGGGGGACGCCCTACGAGCAGTACTTC. This sequence encodes CAWSADRGTPYEQYF.

This clone turned up a few times. This chain links TRBV20-1 with TRBJ2-5; D may be TRBD2 (5 bases). V was cut by 6 bases and J by 4 bases, with 9 bases left in between. CDR1 is DFQATT and CDR2 is SNEGSKA in the germline V gene (reference sequence). The CDR3 has 11 amino acids. The CDR3 sequence: CSAILGETQYF. As DNA, the CDR3 is TGCAGTGCGATACTAGGAGAGACCCAGTACTTC.

This clone came up a few times. The V call is TRBV7-2, the J call TRBJ2-7, with 8 bases identical to TRBD1. V was pared by 5 bases and J by 1 base, with 4 bases of the junction left unmatched. The CDR3 covers 14 residues. CDR1 is SGHTA, CDR2 FQGNSA, per germline. This CDR3 is CASSRTGRSYEQYF. CDR3 nucleotide sequence: TGTGCCAGCAGCAGGACAGGGAGGTCCTACGAGCAGTACTTC.

This clone was seen a few times. V and J are TRBV30 and TRBJ1-5; tentatively, D is TRBD1 (5 bases). The CDR3 length is 14 residues. Germline V gene lookup returns CDR1 GTSNPN and CDR2 SVGIG (reference sequence). The V end lost 0 bases, the J end lost 4 bases, and 10 bases lay between the germline ends. CDR3 loop: CAWSVLKGNQPQHF. The CDR3 bases are TGTGCCTGGAGTGTACTGAAGGGGAATCAGCCCCAGCATTTT.

This clone was observed a handful of times. This rearrangement joins TRBV29-1 to TRBJ1-2; TRBD1 matches 11 bases. J lost 6 bases, V lost 0 bases, and 6 bases had no gene match. The CDR3 consists of 15 residues. CDR1 is SQVTM, CDR2 ANQGSEA, per germline. CDR3 amino acids: CSVEERTGGVNGYTF. Written as DNA, the CDR3 is TGCAGCGTTGAAGAACGGACAGGGGGCGTGAATGGCTACACCTTC.

CDR3 loop: CASSLKLYEGESETQYF. CDR3 in DNA: TGCGCCAGCAGCCTAAAACTATACGAAGGAGAGTCAGAGACCCAGTACTTC. This chain connects TRBV5-1 to TRBJ2-5; unclear D gene. The V gene's germline CDR1 is SGHRS and CDR2 YFSETQ. The CDR3 is 17 residues long. V was pared by 4 bases and J by 4 bases, with 23 bases between.

This clone was seen more than once but under ten times. This chain joins TRBV19 and TRBJ2-2; possible D gene TRBD1, 5 bases. CDR3 length: 15 residues. Trimming stripped 2 bases from V and 1 base from J, with 8 bases between. In germline, CDR1 is LNHDA, CDR2 SQIVND (reference sequence). The CDR3 region has the DNA TGTGCCAGTAGTATAAACAGGTGGAACACCGGGGAGCTGTTTTTT. It encodes CASSINRWNTGELFF.

The V call is TRBV27, the J call TRBJ2-4; tentative D call: TRBD2 (6 bases). Germline V gene data show CDR1 as MNHEY and CDR2 as SMNVEV (reference sequence). Deletions cut 4 bases from V and 0 bases from J, with 16 bases between. The CDR3 consists of 17 residues. DNA of the CDR3: TGTGCCAGCAGTTCCCTAACTAGCCCCTTAGCCAAAAACATTCAGTACTTC. It is translated as CASSSLTSPLAKNIQYF.

The gene calls are TRBV5-6 and TRBJ2-5, with D tentatively TRBD2 (6 bases). In germline, CDR1 is SGHDT, CDR2 YYEEEE. The germline V and J ends were trimmed by 4 bases and 9 bases, with 19 bases remaining between them. The CDR3 is 14 amino acids. CDR3 amino acids: CASSAETRRMSQYF. DNA for the CDR3: TGTGCCAGCAGCGCCGAGACTAGGAGAATGTCCCAGTACTTC.

This chain uses TRBV18 with TRBJ1-6, with D perhaps matching TRBD1 (5 bases). The CDR3 consists of 15 residues. The germline CDR1 and CDR2 sequences are KGHSH and LQKENI. Trimming stripped 2 bases from V and 10 bases from J, with 15 bases between. In nucleotides, the CDR3 is TGTGCCAGCTCACCATCCCTAGGGGAGGGCTCACCCCTCCACTTT. Amino acids: CASSPSLGEGSPLHF.

This clone was picked up a small number of times. The V gene is TRBV19, the J gene TRBJ2-3; D is possibly TRBD1 (6 bases). The V end was cut by 6 bases, the J end by 4 bases, with 14 bases between. The CDR3 consists of 14 residues. The germline V gene has CDR1 LNHDA and CDR2 SQIVND (reference sequence). CDR3 protein: CASRTGSWADTQYF. The DNA for the CDR3 is TGTGCCAGTAGAACAGGGAGTTGGGCAGATACGCAGTATTTT.

The chain carries TRBV30 and TRBJ1-2, with TRBD1 matching 7 bases. J lost 3 bases, V lost 5 bases, and 3 bases had no gene match. CDR1 is GTSNPN and CDR2 is SVGIG in the germline V gene (reference sequence). The CDR3 is 12 residues long. DNA for the CDR3: TGTGCCTGGGAGGACAGGTACTATGGCTACACCTTC. It is translated as CAWEDRYYGYTF.

A note on this clone: The identical CDR3 is also encoded by other nucleotide sequences in the sample. The chain carries TRBV5-1 and TRBJ2-2; 7 positions agree with TRBD1. CDR3 length equals 15 residues. The germline V gene encodes CDR1 SGHRS and CDR2 YFSETQ. Trimming at V came to 4 bases and at J to 0 bases, leaving 3 bases not matched to a gene. CDR3 protein: CASSPDRANTGELFF. In DNA form, the CDR3 reads TGCGCCAGCAGCCCCGACAGGGCGAACACCGGGGAGCTGTTTTTT.

The chain couples TRBV7-9 to TRBJ1-1; 9 bases align to TRBD1. Germline V lookup: CDR1 SEHNR, CDR2 FQNEAQ (reference sequence). V lost 4 bases to trimming and J lost 7 bases; unmatched junction nucleotides: 7. The CDR3 is 14 residues long. Written as DNA, the CDR3 is TGTGCCAGCAGCTACTTTACAGGGGGCTTTGAAGCTTTCTTT. Amino acid sequence: CASSYFTGGFEAFF. Supplemented by reference TRBV7-9 and TRBJ1-1, the full variable domain reads DTGVSQNPRHKITKRGQNVTFRCDPISEHNRLYWYRQTLGQGPEFLTYFQNEAQLEKSRLLSDRFSAERPKGSFSTLEIQRTEQGDSAMYLCASSYFTGGFEAFFGQGTRLTVV.

The chain recombines TRBV11-2 with TRBJ2-1, with D possibly being TRBD2 (5 bases). The CDR3 is 15 residues long. The V gene's germline CDR1 is SGHAT and CDR2 FQNNGV. The germline V and J ends were trimmed by 7 bases and 8 bases, with 21 bases remaining between them. The CDR3 DNA reads TGTGCCAGCACCTCACGTCCGGGAAGATCCGATGAGCAGTTCTTC. Protein sequence: CASTSRPGRSDEQFF.

The chain employs TRBV20-1 and TRBJ2-1; the D gene is possibly TRBD2 (5 bases). Germline CDR1 reads DFQATT; CDR2 reads SNEGSKA (reference sequence). The CDR3 has 11 residues. V was trimmed by 6 bases and J by 7 bases, leaving 10 bases between them. The CDR3 spells CSANRGNEQFF. DNA for the CDR3: TGCAGTGCAAATAGAGGGAATGAGCAGTTCTTC.

This clone has only a few counts. The CDR3 nucleotides read TGTGCCAGCAGCGTAGCTGGGACAGCGAGCTCTGGAAACACCATATATTTT. This codes for CASSVAGTASSGNTIYF. V gene TRBV9 combines with J gene TRBJ1-3, with 7 bases lining up with TRBD1. Trimming took 0 bases from V and 0 from J; bases not matched to a gene: 6. Per germline, CDR1 SGDLS and CDR2 YYNGEE. This CDR3 is built from 17 residues.

The rearrangement joins TRBV9 to TRBJ2-3, with 7 bases matching TRBD1. CDR1 is SGDLS, CDR2 YYNGEE, per germline. V lost 6 bases and J lost 10; bases outside the gene matches: 14. The CDR3 loop spans 14 amino acids. The chain's CDR3 is CASNRQGYHRAQYF. The DNA for the CDR3 is TGTGCCAGCAACAGACAGGGATATCATAGGGCGCAGTATTTT.

The rearrangement uses TRBV5-4 and TRBJ2-5; 12 bases are a match to TRBD2. The CDR3 contains 15 residues. The V and J ends lost 5 bases and 2 bases, in that order; junction bases with no gene match: 4. Germline V gene sequence: CDR1 SGHNT, CDR2 YYREEE (reference sequence). CDR3 loop: CASSLGLAGQETQYF. The CDR3 nucleotides are TGTGCCAGCAGTCTTGGACTAGCGGGGCAAGAGACCCAGTACTTC.

This clone was seen only a few times. The rearrangement links TRBV28 to TRBJ2-7, with D possibly being TRBD1 (6 bases). The CDR3 totals 13 residues. CDR1 is MDHEN, CDR2 SYDVKM, per germline. V lost 6 bases, J lost 2 bases, and 11 bases lay in between. The CDR3 sequence is CASRWGHTYEQYF. For the CDR3, the DNA is TGTGCCAGCAGGTGGGGACACACCTACGAGCAGTACTTC.

This clone turned up a few times. This rearrangement joins TRBV4-1 to TRBJ2-1, with 8 bases identical to TRBD2. V shed 4 bases and J 5 bases; nucleotides not matched to a gene: 16. CDR1 is MGHRA, CDR2 YSYEKL, per germline. The CDR3 consists of 18 residues. The CDR3 nucleotides are TGCGCCAGCAGCCGAAGTTCCCCGCTTTGGCGGGAGGACAATGAGCAGTTCTTC. Residues: CASSRSSPLWREDNEQFF.

This clone was observed a handful of times. This chain links TRBV20-1 with TRBJ2-7, with D perhaps TRBD2 (5 bases). This CDR3 region has 11 residues. With 5 bases removed from V and 7 bases from J, the gap between germline ends came to 12 bases. CDR1 and CDR2 from the germline V gene are DFQATT and SNEGSKA (reference sequence). CDR3: CSASLPGEQYF. The CDR3 nucleotides are TGCAGTGCTTCCCTGCCGGGGGAGCAGTACTTC.

This clone has only a few counts. V is TRBV5-6 and J is TRBJ2-3, with 8 bases fitting TRBD1. Losses at the gene ends were 4 bases for V and 1 base for J; bases not matched to a gene: 5. The CDR3 loop spans 15 amino acids. Per germline, CDR1 SGHDT and CDR2 YYEEEE. In DNA, the CDR3 is TGTGCCAGCAGCGAGGCAGGGGGCCGCACAGATACGCAGTATTTT. Translated, it gives CASSEAGGRTDTQYF.

The chain has TRBV28 and TRBJ2-7; 12 positions agree with TRBD2. This CDR3 comprises 14 residues. The junction had 6 bases not matched to a gene; V was cut back by 5 bases and J by 7 bases. CDR1 and CDR2 (germline): MDHEN, SYDVKM. The CDR3 here is CASSALAGGWEQYF. The CDR3 bases are TGTGCCAGCAGTGCACTAGCGGGAGGATGGGAGCAGTACTTC.